The 6 T cell receptor beta chains in this list originate from one sample, sequenced in a study of Ad26.COV2.S vaccination and SARS-CoV-2 variants. Measured with immunoSEQ multiplex PCR; TCRdb has only the in-frame clones, and not every one. In the table there are 150,000 to 200,000 clones, roughly 89% of which are singletons. The source material was peripheral blood, sampled after recovery from COVID-19. These receptors all stem from a human donor who had recovered from COVID-19.

The chain joins TRBV13 to TRBJ2-7; D remains unclear. CDR1 PRHDT and CDR2 FYEKMQ come from the germline V gene (reference sequence). This CDR3 has 13 residues. Trimming left V 0 bases short and J 3 bases short, with 6 bases between. CDR3 nucleotides: TGTGCCAGCAGCTTAGGTCTATTCTACGAGCAGTACTTC. Encoded protein: CASSLGLFYEQYF.

In nucleotides, the CDR3 is TGTGCCAGCAGTCCACTTTACAATGAGCAGTTCTTC. Its translation is CASSPLYNEQFF. V is TRBV28 and J is TRBJ2-1; no definite D call. The CDR3 is 12 amino acids. V lost 5 bases and J lost 4, with 6 bases in between. Looked up from germline, CDR1 is MDHEN and CDR2 is SYDVKM.

The rearrangement uses TRBV7-9 and TRBJ2-7, with a tentative D call TRBD1 (6 bases). V was pared by 4 bases and J by 3 bases, with 10 bases between. The CDR3 is 13 amino acids. Germline V gene sequence: CDR1 SEHNR, CDR2 FQNEAQ (reference sequence). This CDR3 is CASSSDRYYEQYF. DNA for the CDR3: TGTGCCAGCAGCTCCGACAGGTACTACGAGCAGTACTTC. Together with reference TRBV7-9 and TRBJ2-7, the CDR3 gives the full variable domain: DTGVSQNPRHKITKRGQNVTFRCDPISEHNRLYWYRQTLGQGPEFLTYFQNEAQLEKSRLLSDRFSAERPKGSFSTLEIQRTEQGDSAMYLCASSSDRYYEQYFGPGTRLTVT.

V usage is TRBV29-1 and J usage is TRBJ1-1, with D unresolved. Germline-derived CDR1 and CDR2 are SQVTM and ANQGSEA. V was trimmed by 4 bases and J by 0 bases, leaving 9 bases between them. This CDR3 contains 13 residues. CDR3 region: CSVGQHMNTEAFF. CDR3 DNA sequence: TGCAGCGTTGGGCAGCACATGAACACTGAAGCTTTCTTT.

Here the CDR3 DNA reads TGTGCCAGCAGCGTGGGGGACGTTGAAGCTTTCTTT. This sequence encodes CASSVGDVEAFF. This sequence joins TRBV9 and TRBJ1-1; the D gene is possibly TRBD1 (5 bases). In germline, CDR1 is SGDLS, CDR2 YYNGEE. With 2 bases removed from V and 7 bases from J, the gap between germline ends came to 9 bases. This CDR3 has 12 amino acids.

The chain has TRBV27 and TRBJ1-2; the D gene is possibly TRBD1 (6 bases). The CDR3 sequence is 15 residues long. V dropped 3 bases and J dropped 5 bases, with 16 bases sitting between them. CDR1 MNHEY and CDR2 SMNVEV come from the germline V gene (reference sequence). CDR3 region: CASSLAGALLYGYTF. The CDR3 nucleotides are TGTGCCAGCAGTTTGGCGGGGGCCCTTCTTTATGGCTACACCTTC.